This entry concerns a single T cell receptor beta chain. Antigen specificity is unknown. This record comes from a study of identical twins. TCRdb redid the calling of the 5' RACE reads with MiXCR, one entry per CDR3 protein. The sample has hundreds of thousands of distinct CDR3 sequences, more than 20% seen once. The CDR3 has 12 residues. Germline lookup yields CDR1 SQVTM and CDR2 ANQGSEA. Deletions cut 5 bases from V and 8 bases from J, with 15 bases between. Whole-study findings and limits: Cord blood's abundant beta clonotypes had fewer insertions, unlike memory repertoires.

This same sample was also part of a study on T cells expressing NK-cell markers.

The chain recombines TRBV29-1 with TRBJ1-2; D is undetermined. The clonotype was recovered from a woman younger than 35 in good health. The sequencing sample was made of CD4+ T cells sorted from blood. The CDR3 region is CSVPQLFGGYTF. DNA of the CDR3: TGCAGCGTTCCGCAGTTATTCGGCGGCTACACCTTC.